A single sample gave rise to the 6 T cell receptor beta chains below, sequenced in a study of OX40 agonist ivuxolimab in advanced cancers. The method was immunoSEQ multiplex PCR; TCRdb's version includes in-frame clones alone and lacks a portion of them. Of fewer than 65,000 clones in the sample, around nine tenths were seen once. The source was CD4+ or CD8+ T cells sorted from blood, collected in a trial of the OX40 agonist ivuxolimab. Every receptor here comes from an adult with an advanced solid tumor such as melanoma, head and neck, liver or kidney cancer.

The genes are TRBV5-1 and TRBJ1-1; D gene unclear. This CDR3 region has 15 residues. Germline V gene lookup returns CDR1 SGHRS and CDR2 YFSETQ. The germline V and J ends were trimmed by 0 bases and 0 bases, with 9 bases remaining between them. The CDR3 region is CASSLASGLNTEAFF. CDR3 DNA: TGCGCCAGCAGCTTGGCCTCGGGATTGAACACTGAAGCTTTCTTT.

The chain couples TRBV11-2 to TRBJ2-5, with TRBD2 identical over 7 bases. The germline CDR1 and CDR2 sequences are SGHAT and FQNNGV. Trimming removed 5 bases from V and 5 bases from J; junction bases left unmatched: 17. The CDR3 is made up of 17 amino acids. The CDR3: CASSHLFEVLAFETQYF. The DNA for the CDR3 is TGTGCCAGCAGCCACCTATTCGAGGTACTAGCGTTCGAGACCCAGTACTTC.

The chain recombines TRBV5-1 with TRBJ1-1; TRBD1 might be the D (6 bases). Trimming took off 5 bases at V and 1 base at J, with 18 bases between the two ends. Germline loops: CDR1 SGHRS, CDR2 YFSETQ. The CDR3 is 16 amino acids. The CDR3 DNA reads as TGCGCCAGCAGACCCCCGCTCGAGGGGGGGAACACTGAAGCTTTCTTT. Protein sequence: CASRPPLEGGNTEAFF. Using reference TRBV5-1 and TRBJ1-1 for the parts outside the CDR3, the full variable domain is KAGVTQTPRYLIKTRGQQVTLSCSPISGHRSVSWYQQTPGQGLQFLFEYFSETQRNKGNFPGRFSGRQFSNSRSEMNVSTLELGDSALYLCASRPPLEGGNTEAFFGQGTRLTVV.

This clone was seen more than once but under ten times. The V and J genes are TRBV18 and TRBJ1-5; the D is unclear. Germline CDR1 is KGHSH and CDR2 is LQKENI. With 2 bases removed from V and 7 bases from J, the gap between germline ends came to 15 bases. The CDR3 totals 15 residues. Here the CDR3 reads CASSPNRDSGQPQHF. The CDR3 coding sequence is TGTGCCAGCTCACCAAATCGGGATAGTGGGCAGCCCCAGCATTTT.

This chain joins TRBV19 and TRBJ1-1, with a weak D call TRBD1 (5 bases). This CDR3 has 16 residues. Looked up from germline, CDR1 is LNHDA and CDR2 is SQIVND (reference sequence). V lost 5 bases and J lost 7, with 23 bases in between. The CDR3 here is CASSSPGRDLHLEAFF. DNA of the CDR3: TGTGCCAGTAGTTCCCCGGGGCGGGACCTACACCTTGAAGCTTTCTTT.

The V call is TRBV11-3, the J call TRBJ2-1; TRBD2 matches 16 bases. Germline V CDR1 and CDR2: SGHNT, YENEEA. The V and J ends lost 5 bases and 8 bases, in that order; junction bases with no gene match: 3. The CDR3 has 15 residues. The DNA for the CDR3 is TGTGCCAGCAGCGCGGGACTAGCGGGAGGGGATGAGCAGTTCTTC. This encodes CASSAGLAGGDEQFF.